The 9 T cell receptor beta chains below come from one sample, sequenced in a study of T cell changes during pregnancy in multiple sclerosis. Profiled with immunoSEQ multiplex PCR; TCRdb holds only in-frame clones, not every one. Of tens of thousands of clones listed, roughly 92% are singletons. Sequenced material: peripheral blood, taken in the second trimester of pregnancy. The receptor source for this set is a female donor with multiple sclerosis, enrolled in a pregnancy study.

V usage is TRBV2 and J usage is TRBJ2-4, with 12 bases aligning to TRBD2. Unmatched junction bases numbered 5, after V lost 1 base and J lost 7 bases. The CDR3 runs 16 residues. The germline V gene has CDR1 SNHLY and CDR2 FYNNEI. The CDR3 sequence is CASSEGGLAGGNIQYF. In nucleotides, the CDR3 is TGTGCCAGCAGTGAAGGTGGGCTAGCGGGAGGGAACATTCAGTACTTC. Complete variable domain (other parts from reference TRBV2 and TRBJ2-4): EPEVTQTPSHQVTQMGQEVILRCVPISNHLYFYWYRQILGQKVEFLVSFYNNEISEKSEIFDDQFSVERPDGSNFTLKIRSTKLEDSAMYFCASSEGGLAGGNIQYFGAGTRLSVL.

The chain is built from TRBV9 and TRBJ2-5; 10 bases agree with TRBD2. V was pared by 0 bases and J by 1 base, with 3 bases of the junction left unmatched. The CDR3 loop spans 16 amino acids. CDR1 SGDLS and CDR2 YYNGEE come from the germline V gene. DNA of the CDR3: TGTGCCAGCAGCGTAGGGTCTAGCGGGGGCCAAGAGACCCAGTACTTC. It encodes CASSVGSSGGQETQYF.

This chain joins TRBV19 and TRBJ1-5; D call uncertain. Germline-derived CDR1 and CDR2 are LNHDA and SQIVND (reference sequence). CDR3 length: 13 amino acids. Trimming pared 3 bases from V and 10 bases from J, leaving 13 bases between. This CDR3 reads CASSMAERQPQHF. The DNA for the CDR3 is TGTGCCAGTAGTATGGCAGAACGTCAACCCCAGCATTTT.

J is TRBJ2-3 and V is TRBV30, with D uncertain. This CDR3 has 16 amino acids. Germline lookup yields CDR1 GTSNPN and CDR2 SVGIG (reference sequence). Trimming removed 0 bases from V and 9 bases from J, with 22 bases in between. DNA for the CDR3: TGTGCCTGGAGTGTAAAGATCGGTCGAAAGTACTCAACGCAGTATTTT. Amino acids: CAWSVKIGRKYSTQYF. Combining the CDR3 with reference TRBV30 and TRBJ2-3 gives the whole variable domain SQTIHQWPATLVQPVGSPLSLECTVEGTSNPNLYWYRQAAGRGLQLLFYSVGIGQISSEVPQNLSASRPQDRQFILSSKKLLLSDSGFYLCAWSVKIGRKYSTQYFGPGTRLTVL.

In nucleotides, the CDR3 is TGCAGCGTTGAAGAGCTAGGTACCGGGGCCAACGTCCTGACTTTC. Its protein product is CSVEELGTGANVLTF. The J gene is TRBJ2-6, the V gene TRBV29-1; D is uncertain. V was shortened by 0 bases and J by 4 bases, with 10 bases between the two germline ends. The CDR3 runs 15 residues. Germline V gene data show CDR1 as SQVTM and CDR2 as ANQGSEA.

V gene TRBV19 combines with J gene TRBJ2-6, with D maybe TRBD1 (6 bases). V lost 5 bases to trimming and J lost 0 bases, with 8 bases between them. Germline V gene lookup returns CDR1 LNHDA and CDR2 SQIVND (reference sequence). The CDR3 is made up of 15 amino acids. DNA for the CDR3: TGTGCCAGTAGTGGCAGGGGCTCTGGGGCCAACGTCCTGACTTTC. It encodes CASSGRGSGANVLTF.

The chain recombines TRBV14 with TRBJ2-2, with 8 nucleotides matching TRBD2. Germline trimming cut 5 bases from V and 4 bases from J; bases unmatched to any gene: 9. CDR1 is SGHDN and CDR2 is FVKESK in the germline V gene. This CDR3 comprises 16 residues. The CDR3 coding sequence is TGTGCCAGCAGCAGAATAGCGGGAAGGGGCACCGGGGAGCTGTTTTTT. Its translation: CASSRIAGRGTGELFF.

The chain carries TRBV7-3 and TRBJ2-6; TRBD1 matches 8 bases. The trim removed 5 bases at V and 0 bases at J, leaving 9 bases unmatched. This CDR3 comprises 18 residues. The V gene's germline CDR1 is SGHTA and CDR2 FQGTGA. The DNA of the CDR3 is TGTGCCAGCAGCCTATGGACAGGGAAGCCCTCTGGGGCCAACGTCCTGACTTTC. This codes for CASSLWTGKPSGANVLTF.

The chain carries TRBV9 and TRBJ2-7; the match to TRBD1 covers 11 bases. CDR1 and CDR2 (germline): SGDLS, YYNGEE. With 2 bases clipped from V and 4 bases from J, the junction kept 5 bases outside the gene matches. The CDR3 is 15 residues long. CDR3 amino acids: CASSVGTGGAYEQYF. The CDR3 coding sequence is TGTGCCAGCAGCGTGGGGACAGGGGGGGCTTACGAGCAGTACTTC.